The source of this TCR beta chain is a study of Ad26.COV2.S vaccination and SARS-CoV-2 variants. About the research overall: Recipients of Ad26.COV2.S got it intramuscularly, once or twice 56 days apart.

The CDR3 has 15 residues. The germline gives CDR1 MNHEY, CDR2 SVGAGI. The V end was cut by 6 bases, the J end by 5 bases, with 17 bases between. The treatment denotes: roughly 20 received Ad26.COV2.S at low or high dose, single or two shots; five or six received placebo; per-sample allocation not given. Sampling occurred on day 63 after the first vaccine or placebo injection. Whoever gave the sample was an adult aged 18-55 years in Boston. Broader study findings: Responses of spike-specific T cells (both CD8+ and CD4+) reportedly showed substantial breadth after vaccination. People who got the vaccine or the placebo had similar non-spike TCR breadth.

TCRdb's table, derived via immunoSEQ multiplex PCR, lists solely in-frame clones and lacks some. Of hundreds of thousands of clones detected, 80% to 90% appear once; the ten largest clones hold about 2.5%. With respect to this clone: Its antigen remains unidentified.

Sequenced material: peripheral blood, taken in a trial of Ad26.COV2.S vaccine versus placebo. The V gene is TRBV6-5, the J gene TRBJ1-5, with D uncertain. The sequence came from a person between 18 and 65 years old who received the Ad26.COV2.S COVID-19 vaccine or a placebo. CDR3 region: CASRPRYSLHQPQHF. The CDR3 DNA reads TGTGCCAGCAGACCCCGCTACAGCCTCCATCAGCCCCAGCATTTT.